These 7 T cell receptor beta chains came from one sample sequenced in a study of cytomegalovirus exposure and HLA in healthy donors listed by TCRdb under 2017. The library relied on the immunoSEQ multiplex PCR assay. For the multiplex PCR, a mixture combining 60 forward primers for TCR Vbeta segments and 13 reverse primers for TCR Jbeta segments was used. The source is immuneACCESS, and TCRdb retained only in-frame sequences with V and J called. Part of the clones is not carried over; for the studies checked, unresolved V genes explain less than half of this, and the remainder is unexplained. Across this sample there are about 93,000 clones, with around three quarters seen only once. About 0.5% of the sample rests with the top ten. Sequencing was done on a sample of PBMCs. All receptors come from a man younger than 45 in good health and CMV-seronegative.

This clone was observed a handful of times. V is TRBV9 and J is TRBJ2-1; D unclear. The V and J ends lost 0 bases and 4 bases respectively, with 11 bases between them. Germline CDR1 SGDLS, CDR2 YYNGEE. CDR3 length: 15 residues. CDR3 sequence: CASSVDGYPYNEQFF. The CDR3 bases are TGTGCCAGCAGCGTAGACGGGTACCCATACAATGAGCAGTTCTTC.

The V call is TRBV10-3, the J call TRBJ1-5; 10 bases are a match to TRBD1. This CDR3 is 15 amino acids long. The germline V gene has CDR1 ENHRY and CDR2 SYGVKD. V shed 0 bases, J shed 6 bases, and the junction held 2 bases outside the gene matches. CDR3 DNA: TGTGCCATCAGTGAGTCGACAGGGGGCGGTCAGCCCCAGCATTTT. This gives the protein CAISESTGGGQPQHF.

The sample holds a few counts of this clone. The genes are TRBV5-1 and TRBJ2-1; 9 bases are shared with TRBD1. Germline V lookup: CDR1 SGHRS, CDR2 YFSETQ. V was pared by 0 bases and J by 7 bases, with 2 bases of the junction left unmatched. The CDR3 runs to 14 residues. The DNA of the CDR3 is TGCGCCAGCAGCTTGGACAGGGGGCGGAATGAGCAGTTCTTC. Encoded protein: CASSLDRGRNEQFF. The variable domain in full, completed from reference TRBV5-1 and TRBJ2-1, reads KAGVTQTPRYLIKTRGQQVTLSCSPISGHRSVSWYQQTPGQGLQFLFEYFSETQRNKGNFPGRFSGRQFSNSRSEMNVSTLELGDSALYLCASSLDRGRNEQFFGPGTRLTVL.

CDR3 in DNA: TGTGCCAGTAGTCTCTCCCGGGACATTTCCGAAGCTTTCTTT. This gives the protein CASSLSRDISEAFF. The V call is TRBV19, the J call TRBJ1-1, with D possibly TRBD1 on 6 matching bases. V lost 5 bases to trimming and J lost 8 bases, with 18 bases between them. The CDR3 extends over 14 amino acids. Germline V gives CDR1 LNHDA, CDR2 SQIVND (reference sequence).

The chain joins TRBV11-3 to TRBJ2-5, with 9 bases matching TRBD2. Trimming at V came to 6 bases and at J to 2 bases, leaving 7 bases not matched to a gene. The CDR3 consists of 15 residues. CDR1 and CDR2 from the germline V gene are SGHNT and YENEEA. Written as DNA, the CDR3 is TGTGCCAGCAGTCAAGGACTAGCGCTTCAAGAGACCCAGTACTTC. This codes for CASSQGLALQETQYF.

This clone has more than one count but fewer than ten. The V and J genes are TRBV5-6 and TRBJ2-3, with 10 nucleotides matching TRBD1. Trimming removed 4 bases from V and 3 bases from J; junction bases left unmatched: 5. The CDR3 consists of 15 residues. Germline V gene data show CDR1 as SGHDT and CDR2 as YYEEEE. CDR3 DNA sequence: TGTGCCAGCAGCACTGGGACAGGGGTTACAGATACGCAGTATTTT. Its translation is CASSTGTGVTDTQYF.

The J gene is TRBJ2-3, the V gene TRBV13; 11 bases line up with TRBD2. CDR3 length: 16 residues. V dropped 3 bases and J dropped 1; count of bases not matched to a gene: 3. Germline-derived CDR1 and CDR2 are PRHDT and FYEKMQ (reference sequence). The CDR3 DNA is TGTGCCAGCAGCTTTAATAGCGGGAGGGGCACAGATACGCAGTATTTT. Amino acids: CASSFNSGRGTDTQYF.